The 23 T cell receptor beta chains below come from one sample, sequenced in a study of blood T cell repertoires in COVID-19. Only in-frame clones appear in the TCRdb table, and some are missing; sequencing was by immunoSEQ multiplex PCR. The profile shows approximately 44,000 clones, roughly 85% of them singletons. The sequencing input was peripheral blood. These receptors came from a man aged 55-75 years with acute or convalescent COVID-19.

The V and J genes are TRBV27 and TRBJ2-1; 8 bases match TRBD2. V trimming: 3 bases; J trimming: 6 bases; junction bases outside the gene matches: 7. This CDR3 is built from 15 residues. Germline values: CDR1 MNHEY, CDR2 SMNVEV (reference sequence). CDR3 loop: CASSLRWGTSNEQFF. The CDR3 DNA follows: TGTGCCAGCAGTTTGAGGTGGGGGACTAGCAATGAGCAGTTCTTC.

The rearrangement links TRBV2 to TRBJ2-5; tentatively, D is TRBD1 (5 bases). Germline CDR1 is SNHLY and CDR2 is FYNNEI. V shed 6 bases and J shed 14 bases, with 22 bases lying between them. CDR3 length: 13 amino acids. CDR3 in amino acids: CASRSTAGHIFYF. Written as DNA, the CDR3 is TGTGCCAGCAGGAGCACCGCCGGACATATTTTTTACTTC.

This chain joins TRBV24-1 and TRBJ2-3; 7 bases align to TRBD2. This CDR3 comprises 15 residues. The ends lost 4 bases at V and 3 bases at J; junction bases unmatched: 6. The germline V gene encodes CDR1 KGHDR and CDR2 SFDVKD. The CDR3 DNA reads TGTGCCACCAGTGACTCAGCGGGGCCTACAGATACGCAGTATTTT. Translation: CATSDSAGPTDTQYF.

For this clone: The sample carries other DNA sequences with the same CDR3. The chain combines TRBV29-1 with TRBJ1-3; D is ambiguous. Per the germline V gene, CDR1 is SQVTM and CDR2 is ANQGSEA. V dropped 3 bases and J dropped 4 bases, with 7 bases sitting between them. CDR3 length: 12 residues. CDR3 sequence: CSVETGGNTIYF. The CDR3 DNA reads as TGCAGCGTTGAGACGGGAGGAAACACCATATATTTT.

The chain couples TRBV7-2 to TRBJ2-1, with D possibly matching TRBD2 (6 bases). Per the germline V gene, CDR1 is SGHTA and CDR2 is FQGNSA. The CDR3 is made up of 17 amino acids. V lost 5 bases and J lost 0, with 17 bases in between. The CDR3: CASSPRQGRSSYNEQFF. The CDR3 bases are TGTGCCAGCAGCCCCCGCCAAGGGAGGAGCTCCTACAATGAGCAGTTCTTC.

The V call is TRBV3-1 (or the pseudogene TRBV3-2), the J call TRBJ2-1; 13 bases align to TRBD2. The germline V gene encodes CDR1 LGHDT and CDR2 YNNKEL (reference sequence). The J segment lost 9 bases and the V segment lost 10 bases, leaving 12 bases of the junction unmatched. This CDR3 contains 15 residues. The CDR3 is CATSRSGTSGAEQFF. CDR3 in DNA: TGTGCCACCTCCCGCTCCGGGACTAGCGGGGCTGAGCAGTTCTTC.

On this clone: An end of the junction does not agree with germline; a read error may underlie this. The rearrangement joins TRBV4-2 to TRBJ2-3; 7 nucleotides match TRBD2. Germline V CDR1 and CDR2: LGHNA, YNFKEQ. The CDR3 has 15 residues. CDR3 protein: CASSQDSVLAGSSTF. The CDR3 DNA reads as TGTGCCAGCAGCCAAGATTCAGTGTTAGCGGGTTCATCAACGTTT.

In DNA form, the CDR3 reads TGCAGCGTTGAAAAAGCGGACAGGGGAGGAGGCTACACCTTC. It yields the protein CSVEKADRGGGYTF. V is TRBV29-1 and J is TRBJ1-2, with 9 bases that match TRBD1. The CDR3 spans 14 residues. Germline V gene data show CDR1 as SQVTM and CDR2 as ANQGSEA. Trimming at V came to 2 bases and at J to 8 bases, leaving 9 bases not matched to a gene.

V and J are TRBV9 and TRBJ2-1; 9 bases fit TRBD2. The CDR3 consists of 15 residues. Germline trimming cut 1 base from V and 10 bases from J; bases unmatched to any gene: 9. CDR1 and CDR2 (germline): SGDLS, YYNGEE. This CDR3 reads CASSVIPSGVQEQFF. In DNA form, the CDR3 reads TGTGCCAGCAGCGTAATCCCTAGCGGGGTTCAGGAGCAGTTCTTC. The full variable domain, completed using reference TRBV9 and TRBJ2-1, is DSGVTQTPKHLITATGQRVTLRCSPRSGDLSVYWYQQSLDQGLQFLIQYYNGEERAKGNILERFSAQQFPDLHSELNLSSLELGDSALYFCASSVIPSGVQEQFFGPGTRLTVL.

The chain carries TRBV5-4 and TRBJ2-5, with TRBD2 identical over 11 bases. This CDR3 has 17 residues. With 0 bases clipped from V and 5 bases from J, the junction kept 9 bases outside the gene matches. Germline CDR1 SGHNT, CDR2 YYREEE (reference sequence). The CDR3 here is CASSLGPSGGPRETQYF. The CDR3 DNA follows: TGTGCCAGCAGCTTGGGGCCTAGCGGGGGGCCTCGGGAGACCCAGTACTTC.

The chain combines TRBV30 with TRBJ1-2; TRBD1 matches at 7 bases. Germline CDR1 GTSNPN, CDR2 SVGIG (reference sequence). The CDR3 contains 15 residues. After removal of 0 bases from V and 5 bases from J, the junction contained 9 bases not matched to a gene. DNA of the CDR3: TGTGCCTGGAGTGTACTTGGAGGGGGCAGGTATGGCTACACCTTC. This codes for CAWSVLGGGRYGYTF.

J is TRBJ1-1 and V is TRBV7-2, with D unclear. V gave up 5 bases and J gave up 8 bases, with 15 bases separating them. Germline assignment: CDR1 SGHTA and CDR2 FQGNSA. The CDR3 runs to 13 residues. CDR3 amino acids: CASSVPGVLEAFF. The CDR3 nucleotides are TGTGCCAGCAGCGTCCCTGGAGTCTTGGAAGCTTTCTTT.

There are a few counts of this clone. The rearrangement joins TRBV2 to TRBJ1-1, with D possibly matching TRBD1 (5 bases). Trimming pared 8 bases from V and 6 bases from J, leaving 7 bases between. CDR3 length equals 10 residues. Germline V gene lookup returns CDR1 SNHLY and CDR2 FYNNEI. CDR3 in DNA: TGTGCCAGCGGGGGGGCTGAAGCTTTCTTT. It translates to CASGGAEAFF.

This rearrangement joins TRBV4-3 to TRBJ2-3, with 7 bases fitting TRBD1. Germline V gene sequence: CDR1 LGHNA, CDR2 YSLEER. V was clipped by 0 bases and J by 2 bases; unmatched bases: 5. This CDR3 comprises 16 residues. The CDR3 nucleotides are TGCGCCAGCAGCCAAGATGTGACAGGGTCCACAGATACGCAGTATTTT. It is translated as CASSQDVTGSTDTQYF.

The CDR3 protein is CASSPEGQGGDEQYF. As DNA, the CDR3 is TGTGCCAGCAGCCCGGAGGGACAGGGCGGAGACGAGCAGTACTTC. The V call is TRBV13, the J call TRBJ2-7; TRBD1 aligns across 9 bases. V was clipped by 5 bases and J by 5 bases; unmatched bases: 10. Germline V gene data show CDR1 as PRHDT and CDR2 as FYEKMQ (reference sequence). This CDR3 has 15 amino acids.

V and J are TRBV19 and TRBJ1-5; TRBD1 agrees at 7 bases. The CDR3 has 13 residues. Losses at the gene ends were 3 bases for V and 7 bases for J; bases not matched to a gene: 3. The germline CDR1 and CDR2 sequences are LNHDA and SQIVND (reference sequence). CDR3 amino acids: CASSMNRGQPQHF. The CDR3 coding sequence is TGTGCCAGTAGTATGAACAGGGGCCAGCCCCAGCATTTT. Using reference TRBV19 and TRBJ1-5 for the parts outside the CDR3, the full variable domain is DGGITQSPKYLFRKEGQNVTLSCEQNLNHDAMYWYRQDPGQGLRLIYYSQIVNDFQKGDIAEGYSVSREKKESFPLTVTSAQKNPTAFYLCASSMNRGQPQHFGDGTRLSIL.

The chain employs TRBV3-1 (or the pseudogene TRBV3-2) and TRBJ2-7; 7 bases line up with TRBD1. Per germline, CDR1 LGHDT and CDR2 YNNKEL (reference sequence). This CDR3 region has 15 residues. V shed 4 bases, J shed 2 bases, and the junction held 8 bases outside the gene matches. Here the CDR3 DNA reads TGTGCCAGCAGCCCGTCCGGGACAGAAGCCTACGAGCAGTACTTC. Amino acid sequence: CASSPSGTEAYEQYF.

This chain links TRBV28 with TRBJ2-7; tentative D call: TRBD2 (5 bases). Germline CDR1 and CDR2: MDHEN and SYDVKM. Trimming removed 5 bases at V and 5 bases at J, with 13 bases between. This CDR3 region has 13 residues. The CDR3 sequence: CASSRYGVDEQYF. CDR3 DNA: TGTGCCAGCAGTCGCTACGGGGTGGACGAGCAGTACTTC.

This chain connects TRBV7-2 to TRBJ2-3, with D uncertain. CDR1 and CDR2 (germline): SGHTA, FQGNSA. The V and J ends lost 7 bases and 3 bases respectively, with 11 bases between them. There are 13 residues in the CDR3. The CDR3: CASTMILTDTQYF. For the CDR3, the DNA is TGTGCCAGCACGATGATACTAACAGATACGCAGTATTTT.

The rearrangement uses TRBV28 and TRBJ1-1; TRBD1 aligns across 7 bases. Losses at the gene ends were 4 bases for V and 5 bases for J; bases not matched to a gene: 10. Germline assignment: CDR1 MDHEN and CDR2 SYDVKM. This CDR3 contains 15 residues. CDR3 loop: CASSSPTGKFTEAFF. The DNA for the CDR3 is TGTGCCAGCAGTTCCCCGACAGGGAAGTTTACTGAAGCTTTCTTT.

This chain joins TRBV5-1 and TRBJ1-3; TRBD1 agrees at 7 bases. The CDR3 covers 16 residues. CDR1 is SGHRS and CDR2 is YFSETQ in the germline V gene. The trim removed 0 bases at V and 2 bases at J, leaving 5 bases unmatched. The CDR3 region is CASSLDRGFTGNTIYF. CDR3 DNA: TGCGCCAGCAGCTTGGACAGGGGCTTTACTGGAAACACCATATATTTT.

This chain uses TRBV30 with TRBJ2-5; D is undetermined. Trimming stripped 0 bases from V and 7 bases from J, with 6 bases between. The CDR3 has 11 amino acids. CDR1 GTSNPN and CDR2 SVGIG come from the germline V gene (reference sequence). CDR3 sequence reads: CAWSVPGTQYF. In DNA form, the CDR3 reads TGTGCCTGGAGTGTACCGGGGACCCAGTACTTC.

The genes are TRBV5-4 and TRBJ1-2; 10 bases align to TRBD1. The germline gives CDR1 SGHNT, CDR2 YYREEE (reference sequence). V lost 4 bases and J lost 2; bases outside the gene matches: 8. The CDR3 totals 16 residues. DNA of the CDR3: TGTGCCAGCAGCACAGACAGGGGGCGCAAGAACTATGGCTACACCTTC. Its translation: CASSTDRGRKNYGYTF.